Listed here is a single T cell receptor beta chain. Antigen specificity is unknown. The data belong to a study of post-analysis software for immune sequencing data. Study-level information: The cohort encompassed relapsing-remitting, secondary progressive and progressive-relapsing multiple sclerosis disease courses. Points from the study as a whole: For normalized Chao1 diversity, multiple sclerosis patients scored significantly lower than controls did.

Unique molecular identifiers tagged the TCR beta cDNA libraries. Each batch of roughly 1 to 10 million T cells produced 450,000 to 500,000 cDNA molecules. TCRdb recomputed calls from the PCR reads with MiXCR, one row per CDR3 protein. The sample carries a few hundred thousand distinct CDR3 sequences, around 40% recorded once. This clonotype originated in a girl aged 5 to 17 with multiple sclerosis. Sequencing input: blood.

The CDR3 DNA is TGTGCCAGCAGCTCGGGGCCCCTCGGGATGAACACTGAAGCTTTCTTT. Translated: CASSSGPLGMNTEAFF. The rearrangement links TRBV7-2 to TRBJ1-1, with D perhaps TRBD1 (5 bases). V lost 4 bases and J lost 0, with 15 bases in between. There are 16 residues in the CDR3. Germline assignment: CDR1 SGHTA and CDR2 FQGNSA. The whole variable domain, filled in from reference TRBV7-2 and TRBJ1-1, reads GAGVSQSPSNKVTEKGKDVELRCDPISGHTALYWYRQSLGQGLEFLIYFQGNSAPDKSGLPSDRFSAERTGGSVSTLTIQRTQQEDSAVYLCASSSGPLGMNTEAFFGQGTRLTVV.